A single sample is the source of the 12 T cell receptor beta chains below, sequenced in a study of Graves' ophthalmopathy and Graves' hyperthyroidism. Researchers took RNA transcripts and amplified TCR beta CDR3 regions from them. First-round RT-PCR employed HTBI primers, with a second-round multiplex PCR after it. TCRdb redid the calling of the multiplex PCR reads with MiXCR, one entry per CDR3 protein. This table has around 170,000 distinct CDR3 sequences, roughly 37% appearing once. Source material: peripheral blood. The receptor set was obtained from a woman aged 40 to 50 with Graves' ophthalmopathy.

V and J are TRBV6-4 and TRBJ2-2; D possibly matches TRBD1 or TRBD2 (5 bases each). Germline loops: CDR1 MRHNA, CDR2 SNTAGT. This CDR3 is built from 17 residues. Trimming stripped 5 bases from V and 0 bases from J, with 16 bases between. CDR3: CASSHLGTEANTGELFF. The CDR3 DNA reads as TGTGCCAGCAGTCACCTGGGGACCGAAGCGAACACCGGGGAGCTGTTTTTT.

This clonotype has a count of ten or more. This sequence joins TRBV2 and TRBJ1-2; the match to TRBD1 covers 8 bases. V trimming: 0 bases; J trimming: 11 bases; junction bases outside the gene matches: 11. Germline values: CDR1 SNHLY, CDR2 FYNNEI. This CDR3 has 15 amino acids. DNA for the CDR3: TGTGCCAGCAGTGAAGCTGCAGGGGGCTTCTATTTGTACACCTTC. Translating gives CASSEAAGGFYLYTF.

This clonotype was picked up many times. J is TRBJ1-5 and V is TRBV19; D is perhaps TRBD1 (5 bases). V lost 3 bases and J 2 bases, leaving 11 bases between the germline ends. The germline V gene encodes CDR1 LNHDA and CDR2 SQIVND (reference sequence). CDR3 size: 15 residues. Written as DNA, the CDR3 is TGTGCCAGTAGTATGGGGCTGACCGGCAATCAGCCCCAGCATTTT. Its translation is CASSMGLTGNQPQHF.

This clonotype was seen many times. The rearrangement links TRBV4-2 to TRBJ1-5, with TRBD1 as a possible D gene (5 bases). The CDR3 is made up of 14 amino acids. Per germline, CDR1 LGHNA and CDR2 YNFKEQ. Trimming cost V 5 bases and J 4 bases, with 12 bases left between them. The CDR3 spells CASSSGTGNQPQHF. Written as DNA, the CDR3 is TGTGCCAGCAGCTCTGGGACGGGAAATCAGCCCCAGCATTTT.

The genes are TRBV27 and TRBJ2-5; 9 bases are a match to TRBD1. The ends lost 5 bases at V and 4 bases at J; junction bases unmatched: 5. The V gene's germline CDR1 is MNHEY and CDR2 SMNVEV (reference sequence). CDR3 length: 14 amino acids. The CDR3 spells CASSPWTGAETQYF. As DNA, the CDR3 is TGTGCCAGCAGTCCATGGACAGGGGCAGAGACCCAGTACTTC.

This chain links TRBV12-3 or TRBV12-4 with TRBJ1-2; D remains unclear. This CDR3 comprises 15 residues. V was shortened by 5 bases and J by 2 bases, with 15 bases between the two germline ends. The CDR3 spells CASSPVSVLNYGYTF. For the CDR3, the DNA is TGTGCCAGCAGTCCAGTGTCGGTTCTCAACTATGGCTACACCTTC.

This clonotype has a count of ten or more. This sequence joins TRBV7-8 and TRBJ1-5; D is perhaps TRBD1 (5 bases). This CDR3 region has 16 residues. In germline, CDR1 is SGHVS, CDR2 FQNEAQ. Trimming removed 2 bases at V and 2 bases at J, with 13 bases between. CDR3 amino acids: CASSLRDPGGNQPQHF. DNA of the CDR3: TGTGCCAGCAGCTTACGGGACCCCGGAGGCAATCAGCCCCAGCATTTT.

This clonotype was found many times. This CDR3 is CASSERVKPYEQYF. CDR3 coding DNA: TGTGCCAGCAGTGAAAGGGTGAAGCCATACGAGCAGTACTTC. The rearrangement uses TRBV2 and TRBJ2-7; the D is unclear. Germline CDR1 reads SNHLY; CDR2 reads FYNNEI. V gave up 2 bases and J gave up 4 bases, with 12 bases separating them. The CDR3 contains 14 residues.

In this sample, this clonotype turned up many times. The chain has TRBV6-5 and TRBJ1-1; the D is unclear. The V end was cut by 0 bases, the J end by 0 bases, with 5 bases between. Germline-derived CDR1 and CDR2 are MNHEY and SVGAGI. The CDR3 totals 14 residues. This CDR3 reads CASSYSFLNTEAFF. The CDR3 DNA is TGTGCCAGCAGTTACTCTTTCCTGAACACTGAAGCTTTCTTT.

This clonotype was recorded at least ten times. The V and J genes are TRBV6-1 and TRBJ1-2; weak D call: TRBD1 (5 bases). V gave up 4 bases and J gave up 4 bases, with 7 bases separating them. Germline-derived CDR1 and CDR2 are MNHNS and SASEGT. This CDR3 spans 12 amino acids. The CDR3, as DNA: TGTGCCAGCAGTGGGGGACTCTATGGCTACACCTTC. Translating it yields CASSGGLYGYTF.

This chain links TRBV12-3 or TRBV12-4 with TRBJ2-5, with D unresolved. V was pared by 6 bases and J by 1 base, with 9 bases between. This CDR3 spans 13 amino acids. This chain's CDR3 is CASRDGSQETQYF. In nucleotides, the CDR3 is TGTGCCAGCAGAGACGGTTCCCAAGAGACCCAGTACTTC.

V usage is TRBV6-2 or TRBV6-3 and J usage is TRBJ1-2; D remains ambiguous. Trimming left V 2 bases short and J 3 bases short, with 10 bases between. CDR3 length: 14 residues. CDR1 is MNHEY, CDR2 SVGEGT, per germline. CDR3 coding DNA: TGTGCCAGCAGTTACGTGGGCCTGCACTATGGCTACACCTTC. Amino acid sequence: CASSYVGLHYGYTF.